Presented here are 5 T cell receptor beta chains from one specimen sequenced in a study of T cell responses to AZD1222 COVID-19 vaccine. Clones were sequenced by immunoSEQ multiplex PCR, and TCRdb holds only the in-frame ones, with some missing. The sample shows around 100,000 clones, 85% to 90% of them seen only once. The sample here was peripheral blood, taken on day 0 of AZD1222 vaccination. The receptors derive from an adult in good health.

The chain joins TRBV4-1 to TRBJ2-1; D is possibly TRBD1 (5 bases). V dropped 1 base and J dropped 10 bases, with 17 bases sitting between them. Germline V CDR1 and CDR2: MGHRA, YSYEKL. The CDR3 has 15 amino acids. Here the CDR3 reads CASSQVLGQLNEQFF. As DNA, the CDR3 is TGCGCCAGCAGCCAAGTTTTGGGGCAACTAAACGAGCAGTTCTTC.

The chain combines TRBV4-1 with TRBJ1-4; no clear D gene. With 4 bases removed from V and 4 bases from J, the gap between germline ends came to 13 bases. The CDR3 extends over 15 amino acids. From germline, CDR1 is MGHRA and CDR2 YSYEKL. CDR3 in amino acids: CASSPNTRVNEKLFF. The DNA for the CDR3 is TGCGCCAGCAGCCCTAATACGAGGGTTAATGAAAAACTGTTTTTT.

The rearrangement uses TRBV19 and TRBJ1-5; no clear D. The CDR3 covers 13 residues. Deletions cut 6 bases from V and 6 bases from J, with 12 bases between. Germline V CDR1 and CDR2: LNHDA, SQIVND (reference sequence). CDR3 bases: TGTGCCAGTAGCATACAGAATTCTCAGCCCCAGCATTTT. It translates to CASSIQNSQPQHF.

The V gene is TRBV4-1, the J gene TRBJ1-5, with D hard to call. Germline-derived CDR1 and CDR2 are MGHRA and YSYEKL. CDR3 length: 16 amino acids. V was trimmed by 0 bases and J by 6 bases, leaving 15 bases between them. The CDR3 coding sequence is TGCGCCAGCAGCCAAGATGGCGGGGTAGGGCGTCAGCCCCAGCATTTT. It specifies CASSQDGGVGRQPQHF.

This chain links TRBV11-3 with TRBJ1-1, with D possibly matching TRBD1 (5 bases). Trimming shortened V by 4 bases and J by 5 bases, and 14 bases separated the two germline ends. Germline lookup yields CDR1 SGHNT and CDR2 YENEEA. This CDR3 has 14 residues. The CDR3 coding sequence is TGTGCCAGCAGCTCCCGGGACGGCGGGACTGAAGCTTTCTTT. Encoded protein: CASSSRDGGTEAFF.